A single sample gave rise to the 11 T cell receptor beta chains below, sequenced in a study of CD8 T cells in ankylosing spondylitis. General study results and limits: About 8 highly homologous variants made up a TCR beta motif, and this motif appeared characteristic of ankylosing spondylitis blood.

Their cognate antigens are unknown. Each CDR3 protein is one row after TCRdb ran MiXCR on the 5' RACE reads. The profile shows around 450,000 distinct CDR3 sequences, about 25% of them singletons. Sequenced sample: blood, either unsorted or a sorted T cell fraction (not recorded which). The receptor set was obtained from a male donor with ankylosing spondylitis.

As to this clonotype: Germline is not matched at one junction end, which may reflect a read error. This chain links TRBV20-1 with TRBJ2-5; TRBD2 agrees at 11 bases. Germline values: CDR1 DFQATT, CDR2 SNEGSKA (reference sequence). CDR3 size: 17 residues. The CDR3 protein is CCAGGWASGRTGETQYF. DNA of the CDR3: TGCTGTGCCGGGGGGTGGGCTAGCGGGAGGACGGGGGAGACCCAGTACTTC.

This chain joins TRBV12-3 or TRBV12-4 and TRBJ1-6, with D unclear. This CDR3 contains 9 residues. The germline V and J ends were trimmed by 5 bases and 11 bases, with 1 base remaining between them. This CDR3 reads CASSPPLHF. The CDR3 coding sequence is TGTGCCAGCAGTCCACCCCTCCACTTT.

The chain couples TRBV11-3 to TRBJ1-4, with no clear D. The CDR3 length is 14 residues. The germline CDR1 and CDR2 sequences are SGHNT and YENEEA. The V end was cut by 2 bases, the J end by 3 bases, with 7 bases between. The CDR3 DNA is TGTGCCAGCAGCTTACGGCCCTCTAATGAAAAACTGTTTTTT. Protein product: CASSLRPSNEKLFF.

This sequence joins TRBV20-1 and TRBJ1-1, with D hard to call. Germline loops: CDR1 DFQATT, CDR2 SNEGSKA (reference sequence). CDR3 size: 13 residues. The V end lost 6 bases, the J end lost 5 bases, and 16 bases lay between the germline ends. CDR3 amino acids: CSAVDPERTEAFF. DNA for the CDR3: TGCAGTGCCGTGGACCCAGAGAGGACTGAAGCTTTCTTT.

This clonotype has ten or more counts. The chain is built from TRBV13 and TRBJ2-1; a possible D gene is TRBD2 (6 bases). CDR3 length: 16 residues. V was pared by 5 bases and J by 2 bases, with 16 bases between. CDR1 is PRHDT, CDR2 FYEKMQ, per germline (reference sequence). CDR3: CASSTYGDSAYNEQFF. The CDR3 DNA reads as TGTGCCAGCAGCACCTACGGGGACTCCGCCTACAATGAGCAGTTCTTC. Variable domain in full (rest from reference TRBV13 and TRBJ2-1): AAGVIQSPRHLIKEKRETATLKCYPIPRHDTVYWYQQGPGQDPQFLISFYEKMQSDKGSIPDRFSAQQFSDYHSELNMSSLELGDSALYFCASSTYGDSAYNEQFFGPGTRLTVL.

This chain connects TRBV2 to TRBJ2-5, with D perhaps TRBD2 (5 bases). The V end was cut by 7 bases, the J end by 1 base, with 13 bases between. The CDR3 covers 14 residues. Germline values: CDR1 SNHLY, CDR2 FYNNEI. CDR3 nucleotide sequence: TGTGCCAGCAAGGCCTGGACTGGCCAAGAGACCCAGTACTTC. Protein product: CASKAWTGQETQYF.

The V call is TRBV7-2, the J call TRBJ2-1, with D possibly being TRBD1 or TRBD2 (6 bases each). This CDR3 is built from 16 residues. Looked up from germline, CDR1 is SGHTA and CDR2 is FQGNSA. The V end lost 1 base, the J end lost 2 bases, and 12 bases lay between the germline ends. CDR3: CASSLGGAGPYNEQFF. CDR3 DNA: TGTGCCAGCAGCTTAGGGGGGGCGGGACCCTACAATGAGCAGTTCTTC.

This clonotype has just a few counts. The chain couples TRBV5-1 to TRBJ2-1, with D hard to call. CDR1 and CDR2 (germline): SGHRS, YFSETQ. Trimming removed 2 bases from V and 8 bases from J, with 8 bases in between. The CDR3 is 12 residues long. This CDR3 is CASSFAGDEQFF. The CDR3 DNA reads TGCGCCAGCAGCTTTGCCGGCGATGAGCAGTTCTTC. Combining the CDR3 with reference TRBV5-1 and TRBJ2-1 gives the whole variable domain KAGVTQTPRYLIKTRGQQVTLSCSPISGHRSVSWYQQTPGQGLQFLFEYFSETQRNKGNFPGRFSGRQFSNSRSEMNVSTLELGDSALYLCASSFAGDEQFFGPGTRLTVL.

The CDR3 sequence: CASSSPGYTEAFF. In nucleotides, the CDR3 is TGCGCCAGCAGCTCCCCAGGGTACACTGAAGCTTTCTTT. V and J are TRBV5-1 and TRBJ1-1; D might be TRBD1 (5 bases). Trimming took off 3 bases at V and 3 bases at J, with 9 bases between the two ends. This CDR3 region has 13 residues. Germline lookup yields CDR1 SGHRS and CDR2 YFSETQ.

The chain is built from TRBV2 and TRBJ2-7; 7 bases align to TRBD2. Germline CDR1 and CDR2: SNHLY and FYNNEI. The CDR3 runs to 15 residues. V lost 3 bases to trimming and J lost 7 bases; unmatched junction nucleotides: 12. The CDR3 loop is CASSDYGAGAGEQYF. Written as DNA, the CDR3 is TGTGCCAGCAGTGATTATGGGGCGGGAGCGGGGGAGCAGTACTTC.

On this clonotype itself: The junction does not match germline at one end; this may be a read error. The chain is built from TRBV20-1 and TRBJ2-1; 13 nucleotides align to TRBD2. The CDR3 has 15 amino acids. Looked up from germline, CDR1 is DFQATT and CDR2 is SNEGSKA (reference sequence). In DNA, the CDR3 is TGCTGTGCTCCCGGACTAGCGGGAGCCTACAATGAGCAGTTCTTC. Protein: CCAPGLAGAYNEQFF.